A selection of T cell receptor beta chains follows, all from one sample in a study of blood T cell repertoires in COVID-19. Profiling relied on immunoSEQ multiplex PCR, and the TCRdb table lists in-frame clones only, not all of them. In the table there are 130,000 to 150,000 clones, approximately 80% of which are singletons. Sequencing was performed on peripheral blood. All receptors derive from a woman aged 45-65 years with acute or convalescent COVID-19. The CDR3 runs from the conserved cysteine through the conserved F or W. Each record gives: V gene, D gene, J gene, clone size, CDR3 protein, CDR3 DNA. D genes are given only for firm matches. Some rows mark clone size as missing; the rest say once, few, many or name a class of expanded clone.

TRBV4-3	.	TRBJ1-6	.	CASSQAGLYNSPLHF	TGCGCCAGCAGCCAAGCAGGGTTATATAATTCACCCCTCCACTTT
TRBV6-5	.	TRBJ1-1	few	CASSKWGENTEAFF	TGTGCCAGCAGTAAGTGGGGGGAGAACACTGAAGCTTTCTTT
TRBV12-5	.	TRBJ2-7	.	CASGRDRDSPPGGQYF	TGTGCTAGTGGTAGAGACCGGGACAGTCCTCCCGGGGGGCAGTACTTC
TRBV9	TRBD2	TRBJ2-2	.	CASSRLAGAWELFF	TGTGCCAGCAGCCGACTAGCGGGGGCTTGGGAGCTGTTTTTT
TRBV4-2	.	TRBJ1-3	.	CASSQEFSLVGNTIYF	TGTGCCAGCAGCCAAGAGTTTAGTCTGGTAGGAAACACCATATATTTT
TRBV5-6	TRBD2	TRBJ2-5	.	CASSLGGPTSGETQYF	TGTGCCAGCAGCTTGGGAGGCCCGACTAGCGGAGAGACCCAGTACTTC
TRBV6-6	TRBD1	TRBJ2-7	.	CASSDVGTGDLYEQYF	TGTGCCAGCTCCGATGTGGGGACAGGGGACCTCTACGAGCAGTACTTC
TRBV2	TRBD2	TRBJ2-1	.	CASRGLAGVRNEQFF	TGTGCCAGCAGGGGACTAGCGGGGGTCCGCAATGAGCAGTTCTTC
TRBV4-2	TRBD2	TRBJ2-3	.	CASSPLAGSPDTQYF	TGTGCCAGCAGCCCCCTAGCGGGGTCCCCAGATACGCAGTATTTT
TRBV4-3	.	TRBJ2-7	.	CASSQDSRNNEQYF	TGCGCCAGCAGCCAAGATTCCAGAAACAACGAGCAGTACTTC
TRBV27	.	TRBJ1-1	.	CASSLSGGTEAFF	TGTGCCAGCAGTTTATCAGGAGGAACTGAAGCTTTCTTT
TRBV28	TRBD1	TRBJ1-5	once	CASSLPRGSNQPQHF	TGTGCCAGCAGTTTACCCAGGGGGAGCAATCAGCCCCAGCATTTT
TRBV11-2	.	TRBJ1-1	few	CASSPVFDPRAEAFF	TGTGCCAGCAGCCCGGTCTTTGACCCTCGGGCTGAAGCTTTCTTT
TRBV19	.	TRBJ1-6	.	CASSIRGDSPLHF	TGTGCCAGTAGTATTCGGGGTGATTCACCCCTCCACTTT
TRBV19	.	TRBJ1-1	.	CASKRRRDTEAFF	TGTGCCAGTAAACGTCGCCGGGACACTGAAGCTTTCTTT
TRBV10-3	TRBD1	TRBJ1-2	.	CAISEDRVIGYTF	TGTGCCATCAGTGAAGACAGGGTAATTGGCTACACCTTC
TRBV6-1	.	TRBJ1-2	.	CASSEGGGNYGYTF	TGTGCCAGCAGTGAGGGGGGTGGGAACTATGGCTACACCTTC
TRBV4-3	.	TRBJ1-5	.	CASSPSFHGNQPQHF	TGCGCCAGCAGCCCGTCGTTCCACGGTAATCAGCCCCAGCATTTT
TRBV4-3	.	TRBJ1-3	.	CASSQEAVVGNTIYF	TGCGCCAGCAGCCAAGAAGCGGTGGTTGGAAACACCATATATTTT
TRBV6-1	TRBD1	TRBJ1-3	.	CASNPGQGSGNTIYF	TGTGCCAGCAACCCTGGACAGGGGTCTGGAAACACCATATATTTT
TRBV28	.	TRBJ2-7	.	CASSLVGAEQYF	TGTGCCAGCAGTTTAGTGGGGGCCGAGCAGTACTTC
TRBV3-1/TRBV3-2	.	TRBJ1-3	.	CASSYGLARGGNTIYF	TGTGCCAGCAGCTACGGTCTGGCGCGGGGAGGGAACACCATATATTTT
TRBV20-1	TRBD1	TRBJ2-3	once	CSASDRGVTDTQYF	TGCAGTGCTAGTGACAGGGGGGTCACAGATACGCAGTATTTT
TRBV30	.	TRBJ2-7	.	CAWQTGREQYF	TGTGCCTGGCAAACAGGAAGGGAGCAGTACTTC
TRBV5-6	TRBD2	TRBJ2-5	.	CASSRLAIKQETQYF	TGTGCCAGCAGCCGACTAGCGATAAAGCAAGAGACCCAGTACTTC
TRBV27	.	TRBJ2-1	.	CASSRGLTDNEQFF	TGTGCCAGCAGCAGAGGCCTGACGGACAATGAGCAGTTCTTC
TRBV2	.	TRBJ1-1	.	CASHSQNTEAFF	TGTGCCAGCCACAGCCAGAACACTGAAGCTTTCTTT
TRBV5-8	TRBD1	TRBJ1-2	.	CASSGGDRRWDGYTF	TGTGCCAGCTCGGGCGGGGACAGGCGATGGGATGGCTACACCTTC
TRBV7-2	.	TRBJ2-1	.	CASSPSYNEQFF	TGTGCCAGCAGCCCATCCTACAATGAGCAGTTCTTC
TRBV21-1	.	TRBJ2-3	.	CASSKARRTSGTDTQYF	TGTGCCAGCAGCAAAGCGCGAAGGACTAGCGGTACAGATACGCAGTATTTT
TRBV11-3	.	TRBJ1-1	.	CASSLNQGNTEAFF	TGTGCCAGCAGCTTGAATCAGGGGAACACTGAAGCTTTCTTT
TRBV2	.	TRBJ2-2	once	CASSQGPNTGELFF	TGTGCCAGCAGCCAGGGGCCCAACACCGGGGAGCTGTTTTTT
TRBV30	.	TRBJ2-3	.	CAWSVGGYTDTQYF	TGTGCCTGGAGTGTTGGCGGTTACACAGATACGCAGTATTTT
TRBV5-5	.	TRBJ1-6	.	CASSFAVSPHSPLHF	TGTGCCAGCAGCTTTGCGGTCTCCCCCCATTCACCCCTCCACTTT
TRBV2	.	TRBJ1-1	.	CASSEGAGMNTEAFF	TGTGCCAGCAGTGAGGGGGCAGGAATGAACACTGAAGCTTTCTTT
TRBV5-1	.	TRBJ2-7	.	CASSSGQTYEQYF	TGCGCCAGCAGCTCGGGACAAACCTACGAGCAGTACTTC
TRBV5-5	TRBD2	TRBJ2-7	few	CASSWEGKYEQYF	TGTGCCAGCAGTTGGGAGGGGAAGTACGAGCAGTACTTC
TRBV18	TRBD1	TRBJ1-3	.	CASSPGWTGLQRGNTIYF	TGTGCCAGCTCACCAGGGTGGACAGGTCTCCAGAGAGGAAACACCATATATTTT
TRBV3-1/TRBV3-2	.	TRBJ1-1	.	CASSQGWTAGAEAFF	TGTGCCAGCAGCCAAGGATGGACTGCGGGGGCTGAAGCTTTCTTT
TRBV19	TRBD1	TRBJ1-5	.	CASSSHHRDRGNQPQHF	TGTGCCAGTAGTTCCCACCACCGGGACAGGGGAAATCAGCCCCAGCATTTT
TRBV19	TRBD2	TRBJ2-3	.	CASSPPEGAGTSDTQYF	TGTGCCAGTAGTCCACCAGAGGGAGCGGGGACGTCGGATACGCAGTATTTT
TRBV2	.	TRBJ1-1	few	CASSEAVRETEAFF	TGTGCCAGCAGCGAAGCCGTACGGGAGACTGAAGCTTTCTTT
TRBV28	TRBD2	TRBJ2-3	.	CASSPTERGSTDTQYF	TGTGCCAGCAGTCCGACGGAGCGGGGAAGCACAGATACGCAGTATTTT
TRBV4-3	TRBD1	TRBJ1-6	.	CASSQEAGTGGSGSPLHF	TGCGCCAGCAGCCAAGAGGCCGGGACAGGGGGATCAGGTTCACCCCTCCACTTT
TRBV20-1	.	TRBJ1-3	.	CSASPSGGDTIYF	TGCAGTGCTAGTCCCTCAGGCGGGGACACCATATATTTT
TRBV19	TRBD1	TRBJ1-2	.	CASIRGQGDYGYTF	TGTGCCAGTATCCGCGGACAGGGAGACTATGGCTACACCTTC
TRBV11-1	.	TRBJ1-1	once	CASSSTLARAEAFF	TGTGCCAGCAGCTCGACACTAGCAAGGGCTGAAGCTTTCTTT
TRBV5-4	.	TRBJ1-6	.	CAGRAGDDFSPLHF	TGTGCCGGGCGGGCAGGGGACGATTTCTCACCCCTCCACTTT
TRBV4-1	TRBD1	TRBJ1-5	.	CASSQETGGGGQPQHF	TGCGCCAGCAGCCAGGAAACAGGGGGAGGGGGTCAGCCCCAGCATTTT
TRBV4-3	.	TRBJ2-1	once	CASSQDLGDNEQFF	TGCGCCAGCAGCCAAGATCTCGGGGACAATGAGCAGTTCTTC
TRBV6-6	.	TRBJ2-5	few	CASSFRGETQYF	TGTGCCAGCAGTTTTAGGGGAGAGACCCAGTACTTC
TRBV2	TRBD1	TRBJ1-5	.	CASSGGQGIQPQHF	TGTGCCAGCAGCGGCGGACAGGGGATTCAGCCCCAGCATTTT
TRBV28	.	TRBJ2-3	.	CASRSTVDTQYF	TGTGCCAGCAGGTCGACAGTTGATACGCAGTATTTT
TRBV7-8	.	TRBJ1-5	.	CASSPNRNQPQHF	TGTGCCAGCAGCCCAAACAGGAATCAGCCCCAGCATTTT
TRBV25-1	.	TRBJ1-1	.	CASSESPDGGNTEAFF	TGTGCCAGCAGTGAATCCCCGGACGGAGGGAACACTGAAGCTTTCTTT
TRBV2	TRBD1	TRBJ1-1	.	CASSGQGPMNTEAFF	TGTGCCAGCAGCGGACAGGGACCTATGAACACTGAAGCTTTCTTT
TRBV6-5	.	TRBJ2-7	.	CASSYSARLAYEQYF	TGTGCCAGCAGTTACTCAGCGAGGTTGGCCTACGAGCAGTACTTC